Detailed here is one TCR beta chain. The antigen this receptor binds is unknown. A junction end diverges from the germline sequence, so it may reflect a read error. These data are taken from a study of T-cell reconstitution after alpha-beta-depleted transplantation in children (dated by TCRdb to 2016 to 2017). With regard to the full study: T-cell immune reconstitution after TCRalphabeta/CD19-depleted allogeneic hematopoietic cell transplantation in children was quantitatively tracked in the study by means of TCR repertoire profiling.

CDR1 and CDR2 were assigned from the germline V gene as MNHEY and SVGEGT. The CDR3 numbers 16 residues from cysteine through phenylalanine. Of the read, only the CDR3 DNA is kept; its 48 bases are in frame from base 1. Library prep was done by PCR. Instrument on record: Illumina HiSeq 2500. TCR libraries were prepared with molecular barcoding, using unique molecular identifiers to normalize TCRbeta repertoire quantification. TCRdb cleaned the public reads at Q25 with fastp, built clones with MiXCR and kept in-frame beta chains. Under each unique CDR3 protein, matching rows form one entry showing the most common genes and DNA. The sample profile shows roughly 500,000 distinct CDR3 sequences; approximately 12% of them were found once. 4.5% to 6% of the sample comes from the top ten.

This sequence originates from a human donor who donated a stem cell graft to a child with combined immunodeficiency. The sample here was PBMCs from the stem cell graft donor, taken from the stem cell graft. The V and J segments used are TRBV6-2 or TRBV6-3 and TRBJ2-3; the D segment may tentatively be TRBD1 or TRBD2, each giving 5 matched bases. The sequenced DNA: TGTGTCAGCAGTTCTACGGGACGACTTAGCACAGATACGCAGTATTTT. It translates to CVSSSTGRLSTDTQYF.